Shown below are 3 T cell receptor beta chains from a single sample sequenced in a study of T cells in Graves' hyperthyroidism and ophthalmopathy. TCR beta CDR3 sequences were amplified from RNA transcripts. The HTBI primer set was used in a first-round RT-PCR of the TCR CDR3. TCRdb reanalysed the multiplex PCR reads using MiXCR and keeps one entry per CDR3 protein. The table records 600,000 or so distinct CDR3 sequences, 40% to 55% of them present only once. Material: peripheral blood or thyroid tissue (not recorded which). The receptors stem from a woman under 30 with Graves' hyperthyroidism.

The chain's CDR3 is CASSYSGKNEQYF. The CDR3 DNA is TGTGCCAGCAGCTATAGCGGGAAGAACGAGCAGTACTTC. The chain recombines TRBV7-9 with TRBJ2-7, with 8 bases that match TRBD2. V lost 4 bases and J lost 5; bases outside the gene matches: 4. Per the germline V gene, CDR1 is SEHNR and CDR2 is FQNEAQ (reference sequence). CDR3 length: 13 residues.

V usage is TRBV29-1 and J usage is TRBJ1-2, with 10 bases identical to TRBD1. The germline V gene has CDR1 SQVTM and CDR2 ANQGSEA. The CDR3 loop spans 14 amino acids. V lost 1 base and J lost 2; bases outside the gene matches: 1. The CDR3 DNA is TGCAGCGTTGAAGGGGACAGGGGAAACTATGGCTACACCTTC. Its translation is CSVEGDRGNYGYTF.

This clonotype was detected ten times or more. As DNA, the CDR3 is TGTGCCAGCAGCTTCACCCTGGGGAGCAATCAGCCCCAGCATTTT. Residues: CASSFTLGSNQPQHF. The gene calls are TRBV7-8 and TRBJ1-5; D unclear. This CDR3 contains 15 residues. V lost 3 bases and J 1 base, leaving 10 bases between the germline ends. CDR1 and CDR2 (germline): SGHVS, FQNEAQ.